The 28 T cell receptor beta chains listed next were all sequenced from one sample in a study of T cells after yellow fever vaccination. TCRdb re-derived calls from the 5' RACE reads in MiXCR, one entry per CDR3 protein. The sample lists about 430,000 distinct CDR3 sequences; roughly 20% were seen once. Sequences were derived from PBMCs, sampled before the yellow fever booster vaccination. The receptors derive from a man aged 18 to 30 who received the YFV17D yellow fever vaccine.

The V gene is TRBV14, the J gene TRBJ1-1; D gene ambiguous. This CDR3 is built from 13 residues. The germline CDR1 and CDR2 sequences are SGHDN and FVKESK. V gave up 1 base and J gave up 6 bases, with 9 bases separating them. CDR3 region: CASSQVGLPEAFF. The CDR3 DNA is TGTGCCAGCAGCCAAGTGGGCCTCCCTGAAGCTTTCTTT.

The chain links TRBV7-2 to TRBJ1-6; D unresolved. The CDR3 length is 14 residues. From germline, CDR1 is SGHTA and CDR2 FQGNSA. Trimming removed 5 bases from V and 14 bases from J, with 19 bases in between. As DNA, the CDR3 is TGTGCCAGCAGCCCCATCCCGACGGCTTCGGCCCTCCACTTT. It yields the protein CASSPIPTASALHF.

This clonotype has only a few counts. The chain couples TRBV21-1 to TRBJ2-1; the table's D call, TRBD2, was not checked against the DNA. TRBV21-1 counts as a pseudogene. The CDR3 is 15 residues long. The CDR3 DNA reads TGTGCCAGCAGCGCCCCGGGACTAGGGAGAAATGAGCAGTTCTTC. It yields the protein CASSAPGLGRNEQFF.

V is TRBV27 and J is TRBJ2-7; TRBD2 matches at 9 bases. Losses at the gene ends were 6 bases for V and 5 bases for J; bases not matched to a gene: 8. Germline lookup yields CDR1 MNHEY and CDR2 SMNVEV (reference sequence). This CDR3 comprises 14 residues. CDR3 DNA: TGTGCCAGCAGCCAAGGCGGGGGGGCCAACGAGCAGTACGTC. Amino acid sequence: CASSQGGGANEQYV.

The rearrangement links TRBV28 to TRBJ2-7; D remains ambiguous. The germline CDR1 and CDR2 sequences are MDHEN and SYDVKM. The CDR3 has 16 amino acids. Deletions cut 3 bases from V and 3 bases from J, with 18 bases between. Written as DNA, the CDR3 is TGTGCCAGCAGTTTTAGTGCCGGACGTAGGTACTACGAGCAGTACGTC. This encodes CASSFSAGRRYYEQYV.

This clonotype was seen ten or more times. The CDR3 sequence: CASSFDGPDTQYF. As DNA, the CDR3 is TGTGCCAGCAGCTTCGACGGGCCAGATACGCAGTATTTT. V usage is TRBV5-5 and J usage is TRBJ2-3; D call uncertain. The CDR3 length is 13 residues. CDR1 is SGHKS, CDR2 YYEKEE, per germline (reference sequence). The V end was cut by 2 bases, the J end by 4 bases, with 8 bases between.

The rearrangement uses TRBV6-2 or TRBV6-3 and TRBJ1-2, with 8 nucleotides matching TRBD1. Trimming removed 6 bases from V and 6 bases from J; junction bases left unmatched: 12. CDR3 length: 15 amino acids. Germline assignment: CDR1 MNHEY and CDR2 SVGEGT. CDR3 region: CASRPHGQGNNGYTF. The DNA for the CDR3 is TGTGCCAGCAGACCCCACGGACAGGGCAACAATGGCTACACCTTC.

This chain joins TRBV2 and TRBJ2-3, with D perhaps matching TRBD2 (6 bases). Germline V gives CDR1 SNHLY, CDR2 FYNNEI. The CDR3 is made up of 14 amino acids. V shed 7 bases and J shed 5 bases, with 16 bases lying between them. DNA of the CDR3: TGTGCCAGCATCATCGGGGGATTCCAAGATACGCAGTATTTT. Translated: CASIIGGFQDTQYF.

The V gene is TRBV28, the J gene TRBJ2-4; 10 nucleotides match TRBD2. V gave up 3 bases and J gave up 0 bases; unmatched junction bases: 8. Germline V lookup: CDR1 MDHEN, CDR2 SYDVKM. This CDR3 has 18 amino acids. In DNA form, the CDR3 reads TGTGCCAGCAGTTTCCTAGCGGGGGATAACCTAGCCAAAAACATTCAGTACTTC. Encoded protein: CASSFLAGDNLAKNIQYF.

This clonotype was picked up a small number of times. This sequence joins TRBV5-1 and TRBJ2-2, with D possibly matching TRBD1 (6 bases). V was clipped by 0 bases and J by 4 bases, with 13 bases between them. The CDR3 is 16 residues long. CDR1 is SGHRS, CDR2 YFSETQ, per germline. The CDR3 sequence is CASSLAGHPLTGELFF. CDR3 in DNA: TGCGCCAGCAGCTTGGCGGGACACCCACTCACCGGGGAGCTGTTTTTT.

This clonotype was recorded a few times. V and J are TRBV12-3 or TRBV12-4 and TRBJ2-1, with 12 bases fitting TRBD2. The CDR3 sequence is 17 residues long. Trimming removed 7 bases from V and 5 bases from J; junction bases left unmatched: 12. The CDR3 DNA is TGTGCCAGCACCCCATCGGCTAGCGGGGGGGCCAACAATGAGCAGTTCTTC. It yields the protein CASTPSASGGANNEQFF.

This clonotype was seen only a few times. CDR3 bases: TGCAGCGTTAACCCTGACAGGGGTAGAGCTTTCTTT. Amino acids: CSVNPDRGRAFF. The chain is built from TRBV29-1 and TRBJ1-1; 8 nucleotides match TRBD1. Germline CDR1 is SQVTM and CDR2 is ANQGSEA. The CDR3 length is 12 residues. Trimming removed 5 bases from V and 10 bases from J; junction bases left unmatched: 9.

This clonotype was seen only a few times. In nucleotides, the CDR3 is TGTGCCAGCAGCTTGGGGACTCCTAGGAAAGATACGCAGTATTTT. Amino acids: CASSLGTPRKDTQYF. The chain uses TRBV11-2 and TRBJ2-3, with a weak D call TRBD2 (6 bases). V lost 3 bases, J lost 5 bases, and 15 bases lay in between. There are 15 residues in the CDR3. Germline V gene sequence: CDR1 SGHAT, CDR2 FQNNGV.

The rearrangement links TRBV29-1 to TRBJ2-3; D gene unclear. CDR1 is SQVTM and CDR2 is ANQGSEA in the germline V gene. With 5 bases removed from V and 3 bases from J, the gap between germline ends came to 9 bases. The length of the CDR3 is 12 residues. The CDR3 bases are TGCAGCGTTTCACATGCTACAGATACGCAGTATTTT. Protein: CSVSHATDTQYF.

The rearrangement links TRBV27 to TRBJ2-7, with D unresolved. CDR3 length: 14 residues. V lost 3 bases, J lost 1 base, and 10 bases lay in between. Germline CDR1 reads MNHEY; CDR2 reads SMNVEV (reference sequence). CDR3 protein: CASSFGVASYEQYF. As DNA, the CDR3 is TGTGCCAGCAGTTTTGGGGTTGCTTCCTACGAGCAGTACTTC.

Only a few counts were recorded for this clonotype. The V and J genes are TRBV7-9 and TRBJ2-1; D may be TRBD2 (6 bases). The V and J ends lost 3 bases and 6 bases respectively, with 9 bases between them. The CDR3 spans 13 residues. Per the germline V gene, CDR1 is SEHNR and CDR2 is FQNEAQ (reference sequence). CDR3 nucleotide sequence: TGTGCCAGCAGCTTCGACGGGGGCAATGAGCAGTTCTTC. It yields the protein CASSFDGGNEQFF.

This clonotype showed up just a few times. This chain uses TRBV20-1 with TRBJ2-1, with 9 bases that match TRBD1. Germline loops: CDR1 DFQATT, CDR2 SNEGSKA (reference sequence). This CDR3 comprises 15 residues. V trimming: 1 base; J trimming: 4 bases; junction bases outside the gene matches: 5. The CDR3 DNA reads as TGCAGTGCTAGAGCGAACAGGGGGCTTTACAATGAGCAGTTCTTC. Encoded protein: CSARANRGLYNEQFF.

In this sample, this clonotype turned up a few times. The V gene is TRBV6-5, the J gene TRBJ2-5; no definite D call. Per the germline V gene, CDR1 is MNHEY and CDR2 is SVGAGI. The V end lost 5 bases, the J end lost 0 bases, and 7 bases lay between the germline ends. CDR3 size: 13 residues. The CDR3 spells CASSKRNQETQYF. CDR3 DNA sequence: TGTGCCAGCAGTAAACGCAACCAAGAGACCCAGTACTTC.

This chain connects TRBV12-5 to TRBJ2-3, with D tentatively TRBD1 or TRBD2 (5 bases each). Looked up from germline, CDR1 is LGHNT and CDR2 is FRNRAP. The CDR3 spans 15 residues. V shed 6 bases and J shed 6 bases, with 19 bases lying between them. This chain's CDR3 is CASGLGGHLGDTQYF. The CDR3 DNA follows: TGTGCTAGTGGCCTTGGAGGACACCTGGGGGATACGCAGTATTTT.

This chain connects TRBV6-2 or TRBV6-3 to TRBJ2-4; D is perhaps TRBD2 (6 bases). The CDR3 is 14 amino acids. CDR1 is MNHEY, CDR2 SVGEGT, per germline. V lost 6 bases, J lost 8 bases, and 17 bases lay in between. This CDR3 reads CASRWAGPQDIQYF. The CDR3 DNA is TGTGCCAGCAGGTGGGCGGGGCCCCAGGACATTCAGTACTTC.

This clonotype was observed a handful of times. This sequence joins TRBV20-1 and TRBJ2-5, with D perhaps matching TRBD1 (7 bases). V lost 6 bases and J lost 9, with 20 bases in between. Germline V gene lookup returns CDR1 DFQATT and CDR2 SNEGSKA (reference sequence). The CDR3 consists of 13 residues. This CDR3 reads CSARGRGAPAQYF. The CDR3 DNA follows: TGCAGTGCGAGGGGCAGGGGGGCCCCGGCCCAGTACTTC.

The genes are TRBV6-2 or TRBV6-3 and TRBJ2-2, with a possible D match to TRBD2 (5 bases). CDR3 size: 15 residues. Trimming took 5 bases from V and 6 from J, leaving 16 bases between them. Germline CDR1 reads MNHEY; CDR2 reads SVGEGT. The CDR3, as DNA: TGTGCCAGCAGTACCCGGGGTAGCTGGGCCGGGGAGCTGTTTTTT. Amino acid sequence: CASSTRGSWAGELFF.

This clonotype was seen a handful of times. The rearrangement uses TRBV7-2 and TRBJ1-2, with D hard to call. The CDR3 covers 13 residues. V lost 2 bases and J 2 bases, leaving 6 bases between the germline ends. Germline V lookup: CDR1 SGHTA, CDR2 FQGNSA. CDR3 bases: TGTGCCAGCAGCTTAAGCGAAAACTATGGCTACACCTTC. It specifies CASSLSENYGYTF.

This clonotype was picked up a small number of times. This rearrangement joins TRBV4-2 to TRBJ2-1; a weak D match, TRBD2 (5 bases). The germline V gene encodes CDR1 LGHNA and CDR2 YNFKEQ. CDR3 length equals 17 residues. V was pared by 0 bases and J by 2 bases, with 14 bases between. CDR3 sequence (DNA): TGTGCCAGCAGCCAAGATCGGGATCCCCGTCCCTACAATGAGCAGTTCTTC. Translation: CASSQDRDPRPYNEQFF.

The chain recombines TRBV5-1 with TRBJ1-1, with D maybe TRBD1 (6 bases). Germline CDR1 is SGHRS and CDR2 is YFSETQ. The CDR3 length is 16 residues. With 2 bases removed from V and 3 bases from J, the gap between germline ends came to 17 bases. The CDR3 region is CASSFLGGGAHTEAFF. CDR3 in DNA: TGCGCCAGCAGCTTTCTAGGTGGGGGGGCACACACTGAAGCTTTCTTT.

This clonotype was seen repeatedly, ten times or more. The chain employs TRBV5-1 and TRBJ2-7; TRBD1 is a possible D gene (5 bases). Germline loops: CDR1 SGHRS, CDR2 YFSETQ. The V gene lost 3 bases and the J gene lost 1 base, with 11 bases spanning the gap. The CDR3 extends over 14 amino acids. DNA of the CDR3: TGCGCCAGCAGCTCCGCGACAGATTCCTACGAGCAGTACTTC. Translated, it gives CASSSATDSYEQYF.

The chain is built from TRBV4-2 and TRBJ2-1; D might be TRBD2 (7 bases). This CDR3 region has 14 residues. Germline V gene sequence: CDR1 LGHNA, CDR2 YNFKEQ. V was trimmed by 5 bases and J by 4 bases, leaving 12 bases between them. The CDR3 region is CASSEGRGYNEQFF. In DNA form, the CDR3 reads TGTGCCAGCAGCGAAGGGAGGGGGTACAATGAGCAGTTCTTC.

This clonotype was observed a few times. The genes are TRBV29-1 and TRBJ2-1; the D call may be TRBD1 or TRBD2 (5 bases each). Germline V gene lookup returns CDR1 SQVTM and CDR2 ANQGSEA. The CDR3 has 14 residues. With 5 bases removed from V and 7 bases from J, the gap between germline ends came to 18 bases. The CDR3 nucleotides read TGCAGCGTTCAGTCCGGGGCAGGGTGGAATGAGCAGTTCTTC. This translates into CSVQSGAGWNEQFF.